These 25 T cell receptor delta chains originate from one sample sequenced in a study of γδ T cells in repeated Plasmodium falciparum infection. TCRdb used CATT to re-call clones from the multiplex PCR reads. The sample lists around 50,000 delta-chain clones; roughly 1.8% were seen once. Bulk repertoires came from Vgamma9/Vdelta2+ or Vdelta2-negative gammadelta T cells flow-sorted from PBMC. The sequencing sample was made of gamma-delta T cells from blood. The receptors were sampled from a pool of human donors (malaria-infected and uninfected, not separated).

A remark on this clone: TCRdb's entry gives the protein of a much larger clone, which mismatches this DNA's translation at residue 14, likely from a read error; the protein reported here is translated from the DNA. The V and J genes are TRDV1 and TRDJ1; D tentatively fits TRDD2 or TRDD3 (5 bases each). TCRdb leaves out the J gene; it was filled in here by matching the DNA to germline. This CDR3 contains 20 residues. The germline V gene encodes CDR1 TSWWSYY and CDR2 QGS. V dropped 1 base and J dropped 1 base, with 25 bases sitting between them. CDR3 DNA sequence: TGTGCTCTTGGGGAACCCAAAGGCTCTTCCCCCTTAACTGGCACCGATAAACTCATCTTT. It specifies CALGEPKGSSPLTGTDKLIF.

This clone was detected a few times. TCRdb's entry gives the protein of a much larger clone, which mismatches this DNA's translation at residue 17, likely from a read error; the protein reported here is translated from the DNA. CDR3 in DNA: TGTGCCTGTGACACCGTCCTCCCTGGGGGATCCCCTCAGTACACCGATAGACTCATCTTT. Residues: CACDTVLPGGSPQYTDRLIF. This sequence joins TRDV2 and TRDJ1; 9 bases agree with TRDD3. TCRdb offers no J gene call, so here the DNA was matched to germline to obtain one. CDR3 length: 20 residues. CDR1 is GEAIGNYY and CDR2 is EKD in the germline V gene.

This clone came up many times. This sequence is one base from a far larger clone and is likely a read error. Other DNA sequences in the same sample also yield this CDR3. The rearrangement links TRDV1 to TRDJ1, with 7 bases that match TRDD3. The CDR3 loop spans 20 amino acids. V shed 3 bases, J shed 0 bases, and the junction held 19 bases outside the gene matches. Germline V gene lookup returns CDR1 TSWWSYY and CDR2 QGS. For the CDR3, the DNA is TGTGCTCTTGGGGACCCGAGCTGGGGGCAACCCCGGGGGTACACCGATAAACTCATCTTT. Amino acid sequence: CALGDPSWGQPRGYTDKLIF.

This clone was recorded many times. A much larger clone is a single base away; this may be a read error. The sample holds other DNA sequences that translate to the same CDR3. This chain connects TRDV2 to TRDJ1; 8 bases are a match to TRDD3. Trimming took 3 bases from V and 7 from J; bases not matched to a gene: 9. The CDR3 is made up of 14 amino acids. Per the germline V gene, CDR1 is GEAIGNYY and CDR2 is EKD. The CDR3 sequence: CACDELGDSSKLIF. The CDR3 DNA sequence: TGTGCCTGTGACGAATTGGGGGATTCGAGTAAACTCATCTTT.

This clone has more than one count but fewer than ten. This likely stems from a read error, as it lies one base from a far larger clone. This CDR3 is also generated by other DNA sequences in the sample. The rearrangement uses TRDV1 and TRDJ1, with 7 bases that match TRDD3. The J gene, absent from TCRdb, was called here by matching the DNA to germline. V was clipped by 5 bases and J by 1 base; unmatched bases: 25. The CDR3 loop spans 21 amino acids. Germline values: CDR1 TSWWSYY, CDR2 QGS. The CDR3 nucleotides read TGTGCTCTTGGGAAGGCCTCTGCGTACTGGGGAATACCCATCTTCACCGATAAACTCATCTTT. Translation: CALGKASAYWGIPIFTDKLIF.

The table lists this clone with many counts. This may arise from a read error, as a much more abundant clone is one base away. Other DNA sequences in the sample encode the same CDR3. V gene TRDV1 combines with J gene TRDJ1; the D gene is possibly TRDD2 (5 bases). In germline, CDR1 is TSWWSYY, CDR2 QGS. The CDR3 sequence is 17 residues long. With 6 bases removed from V and 3 bases from J, the gap between germline ends came to 23 bases. The CDR3 region is CALGTEGSLRFADKLIF. The CDR3 DNA reads as TGTGCTCTTGGAACAGAGGGTTCCTTGAGATTCGCCGATAAACTCATCTTT.

Ten or more counts support this clone. This likely traces to a read error, being one base from a far larger clone. Other DNA sequences within the sample encode an identical CDR3. The chain has TRDV2 and TRDJ1; no clear D gene. The CDR3 spans 20 residues. Trimming pared 1 base from V and 1 base from J, leaving 27 bases between. Germline V CDR1 and CDR2: GEAIGNYY, EKD. CDR3 loop: CACDTLRVLGGPVITDKLIF. DNA of the CDR3: TGTGCCTGTGACACTCTTAGAGTACTAGGTGGGCCGGTCATCACCGATAAACTCATCTTT.

In its sample, this clone was seen once. This chain joins TRDV1 and TRDJ1; 13 nucleotides align to TRDD3. Here the J gene came from matching the DNA to germline, since TCRdb omits it. V lost 2 bases and J lost 4; bases outside the gene matches: 13. Per germline, CDR1 TSWWSYY and CDR2 QGS. CDR3 length: 19 residues. The CDR3 nucleotides read TGTGCTCTTGGGGAAGCCTACCCCCACTGGGGGATACGGATCGATAAACTCATCTTT. It encodes CALGEAYPHWGIRIDKLIF.

This clone was detected a few times. TCRdb's listed protein matches a much larger clone and diverges from this DNA's translation at residue 10, likely through a read error; the protein shown comes from the DNA. This rearrangement joins TRDV1 to TRDJ1; possibly TRDD3 for D (6 bases). TCRdb lists no J gene, so it was determined here by aligning the DNA to germline. This CDR3 has 22 amino acids. Per the germline V gene, CDR1 is TSWWSYY and CDR2 is QGS. With 2 bases removed from V and 0 bases from J, the gap between germline ends came to 31 bases. In DNA form, the CDR3 reads TGTGCTCTTGGGGAAATGGGAGATATCAGATATACTGGGAGATTCAACACCGATAAACTCATCTTT. It translates to CALGEMGDIRYTGRFNTDKLIF.

Points on this clone: A far larger clone is one base from this, pointing to a likely read error. The same CDR3 also results from other DNA sequences found in this sample. The V gene corresponds to TRDV3; no J gene was called; TRDD3 is the table's D call, not checked against the DNA. Germline CDR1 TVYSNPD, CDR2 GDNSRS (reference sequence). The CDR3 extends over 26 amino acids. The CDR3 spells CAFRRNLPFHIVVGGYLGIYTDKLIF. CDR3 nucleotides: TGTGCCTTTAGGCGGAACCTTCCATTTCATATCGTAGTTGGGGGATACTTGGGGATTTACACCGATAAACTTATCTTT.

Concerning this clone itself: This DNA translates differently at residue 17 from the TCRdb protein, which is that of a much larger clone; a read error is likely, and the protein shown is the DNA's own translation. The chain joins TRDV1 to TRDJ1; 9 bases are a match to TRDD3. In the absence of a J gene in TCRdb, the DNA was matched to germline to assign it here. J gave up 1 base and V 0 bases, and 24 bases lay outside the gene matches. The CDR3 consists of 23 residues. In germline, CDR1 is TSWWSYY, CDR2 QGS. The CDR3 loop reads CALGELDLLWGIVPPLFTDKLIF. CDR3 coding DNA: TGTGCTCTTGGGGAACTTGACCTACTCTGGGGGATCGTACCTCCTTTGTTCACCGATAAACTCATCTTT.

This clone was picked up many times. This DNA's translation and the protein TCRdb lists, from a much larger clone, do not match at residue 10, likely due to a read error; the protein shown is translated from the DNA. This chain joins TRDV1 and TRDJ1, with D hard to call. V was cut by 1 base and J by 13 bases, with 13 bases left in between. There are 12 residues in the CDR3. Germline CDR1 is TSWWSYY and CDR2 is QGS. CDR3 region: CALGEPPLTPIF. As DNA, the CDR3 is TGTGCTCTTGGGGAACCCCCTTTGACACCCATCTTT.

This clone was counted many times. It differs at one base from a far larger clone, so likely a read error. This sample also contains other DNA sequences that code for the same CDR3. V gene TRDV3 combines with J gene TRDJ1; a possible D gene is TRDD3 (6 bases). The CDR3 spans 18 residues. Germline-derived CDR1 and CDR2 are TVYSNPD and GDNSRS (reference sequence). Trimming pared 3 bases from V and 3 bases from J, leaving 29 bases between. CDR3 bases: TGTGCCTTCCCCAAGGCTACGTACGGGGATTGTAGCGCCGATAAACTCATCTTT. Its protein product is CAFPKATYGDCSADKLIF.

Note on this clone: The protein recorded in TCRdb matches a much larger clone and deviates from this DNA's translation at residue 3, suggesting a read error; the protein here is obtained by translating the DNA. This sequence joins TRDV1 and TRDJ1, with D maybe TRDD3 (6 bases). This CDR3 is built from 16 residues. The germline CDR1 and CDR2 sequences are TSWWSYY and QGS. This CDR3 reads CAFGLTVYWATDKLIF. The CDR3 region has the DNA TGTGCTTTTGGACTAACCGTCTACTGGGCTACCGATAAACTCATCTTT.

This clone was picked up a small number of times. A far larger clone differs by one base, so this is likely a read error. Other nucleotide sequences in the sample specify the same CDR3. The chain joins TRDV1 to TRDJ1, with 11 bases matching TRDD3. The CDR3 runs 21 residues. V shed 1 base and J 2 bases; nucleotides not matched to a gene: 18. The germline CDR1 and CDR2 sequences are TSWWSYY and QGS. The CDR3 DNA sequence: TGTGCTCTTGGGGAACAGGCCTTCAATTGGCTGCTGGGGGATACAACCGATAAACTCATCTTT. Protein sequence: CALGEQAFNWLLGDTTDKLIF.

Of note for this clone: The translation of this DNA and the TCRdb protein of a much larger clone differ at residue 5, probably owing to a read error; the protein shown here is translated from the DNA. The CDR3 region has the DNA TGTGCTCTTGGGGGTTCTACGGGGATACGATACAGCGATAAACTCATCTTT. It codes for CALGGSTGIRYSDKLIF. J is TRDJ1 and V is TRDV1; 9 positions agree with TRDD3. The J gene was missing in TCRdb and was found by matching the end of the DNA to germline. The V gene's germline CDR1 is TSWWSYY and CDR2 QGS. V trimming: 4 bases; J trimming: 4 bases; junction bases outside the gene matches: 13. This CDR3 has 17 residues.

Concerning this clone itself: The likely explanation is a read error, given a far larger clone one base away. The same CDR3 also results from other DNA sequences found in this sample. The chain couples TRDV1 to TRDJ1, with D possibly TRDD3 on 7 matching bases. Since TCRdb gives no J gene, matching the DNA to germline was used here to assign it. Germline assignment: CDR1 TSWWSYY and CDR2 QGS. V was trimmed by 1 base and J by 4 bases, leaving 52 bases between them. CDR3 length: 28 residues. CDR3 bases: TGTGCTCTTGGGGAACGAAAGGACGAAAGAGGAAAGTCCCTACGTATTCCTAGGGGGGGATGGTCGGTCGATAAACTCATCTTT. As protein: CALGERKDERGKSLRIPRGGWSVDKLIF.

On this clone: TCRdb attributes to this sequence the protein of a much larger clone, which differs from the DNA translation at residue 3; a read error is likely, and the protein displayed is translated from the DNA. The V gene corresponds to TRDV1; no J gene was called; TRDD3 is the table's D call and was not checked against the DNA. Per the germline V gene, CDR1 is TSWWSYY and CDR2 is QGS. The CDR3 consists of 18 residues. CDR3 amino acids: CAPGEAYPHWGIRRALIF. In DNA form, the CDR3 reads TGTGCTCCTGGGGAAGCCTACCCCCACTGGGGGATACGGCGAGCGCTCATCTTT.

This clone was observed a handful of times. This DNA's translation and the protein TCRdb lists, from a much larger clone, do not match at residue 14, likely due to a read error; the protein shown is translated from the DNA. The gene calls are TRDV1 and TRDJ1; weak D call: TRDD3 (5 bases). Trimming removed 0 bases at V and 0 bases at J, with 26 bases between. Germline CDR1 TSWWSYY, CDR2 QGS. CDR3 size: 21 residues. The CDR3 region has the DNA TGTGCTCTTGGGGAACTGGCGGTGGCGGGATCCTCAAGGAGGTACACCGATAAACTCATCTTT. Amino acids: CALGELAVAGSSRRYTDKLIF.

This clone was detected only a few times. A read error likely explains why the TCRdb protein, taken from a much larger clone, differs from this DNA's translation at residue 18; the protein shown is translated from the DNA. This rearrangement joins TRDV3 to TRDJ1; 12 bases fit TRDD3. The length of the CDR3 is 19 residues. Germline V gene sequence: CDR1 TVYSNPD, CDR2 GDNSRS (reference sequence). CDR3 DNA: TGTGCCTCCACCTTCTCCCGTTACTGGGGGATACTGGGAAGCGATAAACTCACCTTT. Protein product: CASTFSRYWGILGSDKLTF.

The table lists this clone with many counts. The translation of this DNA and the TCRdb protein of a much larger clone differ at residue 4, probably owing to a read error; the protein shown here is translated from the DNA. V gene TRDV2 combines with J gene TRDJ1, with D perhaps TRDD3 (6 bases). Germline V gene data show CDR1 as GEAIGNYY and CDR2 as EKD. Trimming shortened V by 5 bases and J by 1 base, and 31 bases separated the two germline ends. The CDR3 has 20 amino acids. CDR3 bases: TGTGCCTGTGGCACTCTTAGAGTACTGGGTGGGCCGGTCATCACCGATAAACTCATCTTT. Translation gives CACGTLRVLGGPVITDKLIF.

On this clone itself: Translating this DNA gives a protein that differs at residue 11 from the TCRdb one, which belongs to a much larger clone; a read error is likely, and the protein shown is this translation. The chain carries TRDV3 and TRDJ1; TRDD3 agrees at 8 bases. Germline trimming cut 4 bases from V and 0 bases from J; bases unmatched to any gene: 22. CDR3 length: 19 amino acids. The germline V gene has CDR1 TVYSNPD and CDR2 GDNSRS (reference sequence). DNA for the CDR3: TGTGCCTGCGTCCTAAGCGTATACTGGGGGGTACGCAACACCGATAAACTCATCTTT. It translates to CACVLSVYWGVRNTDKLIF.

Comment on this clone: The protein recorded in TCRdb matches a much larger clone and deviates from this DNA's translation at residue 17, suggesting a read error; the protein here is obtained by translating the DNA. The rearrangement uses TRDV1 and TRDJ1, with D hard to call. This CDR3 is 20 amino acids long. CDR1 is TSWWSYY and CDR2 is QGS in the germline V gene. Here the CDR3 reads CALGELGPYGNGHQADRLIF. CDR3 DNA: TGTGCTCTTGGGGAACTAGGGCCCTATGGCAATGGCCACCAAGCCGATAGACTCATCTTT.

This clone was observed a few times. TCRdb's listed protein matches a much larger clone and diverges from this DNA's translation at residue 12, likely through a read error; the protein shown comes from the DNA. The J gene is TRDJ1, the V gene TRDV3; 7 nucleotides line up with TRDD2. No J segment appears in TCRdb, so it was assigned here by matching the sequence to germline. The CDR3 spans 18 residues. Germline V gene sequence: CDR1 TVYSNPD, CDR2 GDNSRS (reference sequence). The trim removed 1 base at V and 1 base at J, leaving 18 bases unmatched. Here the CDR3 reads CAFNRVPSLISCTDKLIF. The DNA of the CDR3 is TGTGCCTTTAACAGGGTACCTTCCTTAATTTCATGCACCGATAAACTCATCTTT.

This clone has at least ten counts. Given a much more abundant clone one base away, this may be a read error. Other DNA sequences of this sample code for an identical CDR3. The V call is TRDV1, the J call TRDJ1, with D tentatively TRDD3 (5 bases). The CDR3 loop spans 18 amino acids. Germline loops: CDR1 TSWWSYY, CDR2 QGS. The CDR3 region has the DNA TGTGCTCTTGGCGCCCCTCCTCAGTACCGGGGACGCACAGATAAACTAATCTTT. Translation gives CALGAPPQYRGRTDKLIF.